This T cell receptor beta chain was documented in a study of blood T cell repertoires in COVID-19. The CDR3 is made up of 14 amino acids. With 7 bases clipped from V and 4 bases from J, the junction kept 10 bases outside the gene matches. Germline V gives CDR1 SNHLY, CDR2 FYNNEI. Per the authors' pipeline: Amplification of reference gene primers provided the estimated nucleated cell counts. TCRdb's table, derived via immunoSEQ multiplex PCR, lists solely in-frame clones and lacks some. V, J and clone size reflect that table, while D and trimming were determined from the DNA. The data show 250,000 to 300,000 clones, approximately 90% seen once.

This rearrangement joins TRBV2 to TRBJ2-7; TRBD2 matches at 7 bases. Sequences were obtained from PBMCs or T cells enriched from blood (not recorded which). The origin of this receptor is a woman between 40 and 50 years old with acute COVID-19. The CDR3 is CASTTRGGGYEQYF. In nucleotides, the CDR3 is TGTGCCAGCACTACCAGAGGCGGGGGATACGAGCAGTACTTC. Combining the CDR3 with reference TRBV2 and TRBJ2-7 gives the whole variable domain EPEVTQTPSHQVTQMGQEVILRCVPISNHLYFYWYRQILGQKVEFLVSFYNNEISEKSEIFDDQFSVERPDGSNFTLKIRSTKLEDSAMYFCASTTRGGGYEQYFGPGTRLTVT.